This T cell receptor beta chain was profiled in a study of cytomegalovirus exposure and HLA in healthy donors. The ends lost 4 bases at V and 5 bases at J; junction bases unmatched: 2. Germline-derived CDR1 and CDR2 are SGHDT and YYEEEE. The CDR3 is 13 amino acids. In the PCR, 60 Vbeta and 13 Jbeta primers were used. Sequencing was performed with immunoSEQ multiplex PCR; in TCRdb, only in-frame clones are kept and a portion is missing. The sample lists about 130,000 clones, roughly 79% seen once, with around 1.9% in the top ten. The sample taken for sequencing was PBMCs. This clonotype was obtained from a woman aged 50 to 65 in good health and CMV-seronegative. J is TRBJ1-1 and V is TRBV5-6, with 10 bases lining up with TRBD1. The CDR3 here is CASSPGQGTEAFF. CDR3 DNA sequence: TGTGCCAGCAGCCCGGGACAGGGGACTGAAGCTTTCTTT. Variable domain in full (rest from reference TRBV5-6 and TRBJ1-1): DAGVTQSPTHLIKTRGQQVTLRCSPKSGHDTVSWYQQALGQGPQFIFQYYEEEERQRGNFPDRFSGHQFPNYSSELNVNALLLGDSALYLCASSPGQGTEAFFGQGTRLTVV.